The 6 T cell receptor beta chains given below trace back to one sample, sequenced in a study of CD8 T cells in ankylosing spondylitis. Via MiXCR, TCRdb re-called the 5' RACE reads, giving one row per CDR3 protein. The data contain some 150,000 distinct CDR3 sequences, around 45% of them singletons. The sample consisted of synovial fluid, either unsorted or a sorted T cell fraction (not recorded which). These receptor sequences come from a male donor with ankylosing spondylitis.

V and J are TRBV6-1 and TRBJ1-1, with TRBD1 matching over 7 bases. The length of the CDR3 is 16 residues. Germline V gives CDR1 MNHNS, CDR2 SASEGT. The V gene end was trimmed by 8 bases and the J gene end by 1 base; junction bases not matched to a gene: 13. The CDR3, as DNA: TGTGCCAGCGCAACTTTGACAGGGAGTACGAACACTGAAGCTTTCTTT. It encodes CASATLTGSTNTEAFF.

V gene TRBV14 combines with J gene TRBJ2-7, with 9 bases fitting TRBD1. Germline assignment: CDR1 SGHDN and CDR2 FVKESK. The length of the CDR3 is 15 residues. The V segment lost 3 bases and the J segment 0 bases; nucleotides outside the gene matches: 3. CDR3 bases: TGTGCCAGCAGCCAGGGGACAGGGATCTCCTACGAGCAGTACTTC. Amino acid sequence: CASSQGTGISYEQYF.

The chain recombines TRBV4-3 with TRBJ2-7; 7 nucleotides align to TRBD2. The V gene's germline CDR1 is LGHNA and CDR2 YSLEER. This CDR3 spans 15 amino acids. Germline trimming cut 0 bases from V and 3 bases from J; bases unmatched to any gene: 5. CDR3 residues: CASSQDSSGLYEQYF. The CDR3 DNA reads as TGCGCCAGCAGCCAAGATTCTAGCGGCCTCTACGAGCAGTACTTC.

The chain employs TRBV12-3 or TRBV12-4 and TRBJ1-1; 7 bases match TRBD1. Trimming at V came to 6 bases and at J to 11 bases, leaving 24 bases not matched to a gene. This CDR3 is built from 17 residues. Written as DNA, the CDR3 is TGTGCCAGCAGCCCCTCGAGACCCCGGGACAGACTTTACGGGGCTTTCTTT. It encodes CASSPSRPRDRLYGAFF.

The CDR3 DNA reads TGCAGTGCTAGAGATTCGCTAAGAGGGGACCAGCCCCAGCATTTT. This translates into CSARDSLRGDQPQHF. The V call is TRBV20-1, the J call TRBJ1-5; D may be TRBD1 (5 bases). Germline CDR1 and CDR2: DFQATT and SNEGSKA (reference sequence). The CDR3 covers 15 residues. V was clipped by 0 bases and J by 7 bases, with 16 bases between them.

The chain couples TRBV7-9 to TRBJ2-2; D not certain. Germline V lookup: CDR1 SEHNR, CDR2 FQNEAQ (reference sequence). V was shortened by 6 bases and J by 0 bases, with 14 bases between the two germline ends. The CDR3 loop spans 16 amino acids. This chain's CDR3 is CASRKGKFANTGELFF. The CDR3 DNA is TGTGCCAGCAGAAAGGGCAAGTTCGCGAACACCGGGGAGCTGTTTTTT.